This TCR beta chain was recovered during a study of blood T cell repertoires in COVID-19. Study in general: Researchers got acute and convalescent COVID-19 samples from the United States, Italy and Spain.

Original handling: Amplifying reference gene primers gave estimates of nucleated cell counts. Generated by immunoSEQ multiplex PCR, the TCRdb table keeps only in-frame clones and is missing some. V and J calls and clone size are copied from that table; D and trimming were computed from the DNA. The sample includes 30,000 to 45,000 clones, just under 80% of them seen just once. The CDR3 consists of 16 residues. The V segment lost 0 bases and the J segment 6 bases; nucleotides outside the gene matches: 6. The V gene's germline CDR1 is SGHDT and CDR2 YYEEEE. Sequences were obtained from peripheral blood. The TCR sequence derives from a man aged 60 to 69 with acute or convalescent COVID-19. This sequence joins TRBV5-6 and TRBJ2-1, with TRBD2 identical over 10 bases. The chain's CDR3 is CASSLVLAGGSNEQFF. In DNA form, the CDR3 reads TGTGCCAGCAGCTTGGTGTTAGCGGGAGGCTCCAATGAGCAGTTCTTC.